These 29 T cell receptor beta chains originate from one sample sequenced in a study of blood T cell repertoires in COVID-19. The data were produced by immunoSEQ multiplex PCR, yet TCRdb's version contains in-frame clones alone and is incomplete. The sample holds about 140,000 clones, 84% seen once. Material for sequencing was PBMCs or T cells enriched from blood (not recorded which). The receptors derive from a woman aged 45-59 years with acute COVID-19.

The J gene is TRBJ2-1, the V gene TRBV7-3, with TRBD2 matching 8 bases. Germline CDR1 reads SGHTA; CDR2 reads FQGTGA. This CDR3 region has 15 residues. V lost 2 bases to trimming and J lost 4 bases; unmatched junction nucleotides: 4. The CDR3 DNA follows: TGTGCCAGCAGCTTATGGGCTAGCGGGTACAATGAGCAGTTCTTC. Protein product: CASSLWASGYNEQFF.

The rearrangement uses TRBV5-4 and TRBJ2-5, with TRBD2 identical over 10 bases. The J segment lost 2 bases and the V segment lost 4 bases, leaving 17 bases of the junction unmatched. Per the germline V gene, CDR1 is SGHNT and CDR2 is YYREEE (reference sequence). CDR3 size: 19 residues. Here the CDR3 DNA reads TGTGCCAGCAGCCGCTTACTAGCGGGATGGGGTGAGCCACAAGAGACCCAGTACTTC. Translation gives CASSRLLAGWGEPQETQYF.

The gene calls are TRBV4-1 and TRBJ1-1; TRBD1 is a possible D gene (6 bases). Trimming removed 4 bases at V and 6 bases at J, with 18 bases between. Germline V CDR1 and CDR2: MGHRA, YSYEKL. The CDR3 extends over 15 amino acids. CDR3 loop: CASSRQQGLLAEAFF. In nucleotides, the CDR3 is TGCGCCAGCAGCCGACAACAGGGTCTATTAGCTGAAGCTTTCTTT.

The J gene is TRBJ2-7, the V gene TRBV27; TRBD2 agrees at 7 bases. V shed 5 bases, J shed 5 bases, and the junction held 6 bases outside the gene matches. The CDR3 consists of 13 residues. Germline V lookup: CDR1 MNHEY, CDR2 SMNVEV (reference sequence). CDR3 loop: CASSLQRGDEQYF. DNA for the CDR3: TGTGCCAGCAGTCTCCAGCGGGGAGACGAGCAGTACTTC.

This rearrangement joins TRBV24-1 to TRBJ2-5; 9 bases align to TRBD1. The CDR3 is 14 amino acids. With V trimmed by 3 bases and J by 5 bases, 3 bases remained unmatched. Germline-derived CDR1 and CDR2 are KGHDR and SFDVKD. The CDR3 is CATSDRQGVETQYF. In nucleotides, the CDR3 is TGTGCCACCAGTGATCGACAGGGGGTGGAGACCCAGTACTTC.

The chain couples TRBV19 to TRBJ1-5; a possible D gene is TRBD1 (6 bases). The CDR3 loop spans 19 amino acids. Germline V gives CDR1 LNHDA, CDR2 SQIVND (reference sequence). V dropped 1 base and J dropped 0 bases, with 19 bases sitting between them. The CDR3 DNA reads as TGTGCCAGTAGTATAGGGGCCCGGGGGGCTTCCTATAGCAATCAGCCCCAGCATTTT. This encodes CASSIGARGASYSNQPQHF.

This clone appeared once. The CDR3 sequence: CATSPVLLAIKNIQYF. The CDR3 nucleotides are TGTGCCACCTCGCCTGTTCTTTTGGCCATAAAAAACATTCAGTACTTC. The chain couples TRBV21-1 to TRBJ2-4; TRBD1, the D gene given by the table, was not confirmed from the DNA. TRBV21-1 is classified as a pseudogene. The CDR3 is 16 amino acids.

This rearrangement joins TRBV5-8 to TRBJ2-1; TRBD2 aligns across 9 bases. V lost 5 bases, J lost 2 bases, and 5 bases stayed unmatched. The germline CDR1 and CDR2 sequences are SGHTS and YDEGEE. CDR3 length: 15 residues. CDR3 sequence reads: CASSWGLAPYNEQFF. CDR3 in DNA: TGTGCCAGCAGTTGGGGACTAGCTCCCTACAATGAGCAGTTCTTC.

The gene calls are TRBV6-8 and TRBJ1-3; tentative D call: TRBD1 (5 bases). V lost 5 bases and J lost 2, with 13 bases in between. Germline CDR1 and CDR2: MNHGY and SAAAGT. CDR3 length: 15 residues. This CDR3 reads CASSPGRGAGNTIYF. CDR3 in DNA: TGTGCCAGCAGTCCGGGCCGGGGGGCTGGAAACACCATATATTTT.

The DNA for the CDR3 is TGCGCCAGCAGCTTATGGCTTGGCTCCTACGAGCAGTACTTC. This encodes CASSLWLGSYEQYF. This chain connects TRBV5-1 to TRBJ2-7; D unclear. Germline CDR1 is SGHRS and CDR2 is YFSETQ. The CDR3 is 14 residues long. Trimming left V 2 bases short and J 0 bases short, with 9 bases between.

This clone was found a few times. The chain carries TRBV27 and TRBJ1-2; D is perhaps TRBD1 (6 bases). Trimming took 5 bases from V and 6 from J, leaving 13 bases between them. Per germline, CDR1 MNHEY and CDR2 SMNVEV (reference sequence). This CDR3 comprises 13 residues. The CDR3 reads CASSTTGFHGYTF. The CDR3 DNA reads as TGTGCCAGCAGTACCACAGGGTTTCATGGCTACACCTTC.

The chain couples TRBV7-2 to TRBJ1-4; 10 bases line up with TRBD1. The CDR3 extends over 16 amino acids. Germline loops: CDR1 SGHTA, CDR2 FQGNSA. With V trimmed by 5 bases and J by 7 bases, 10 bases remained unmatched. The CDR3 DNA sequence: TGTGCCAGCAGCCCGCCGACAGGGGGCGTGGGTGAAAAACTGTTTTTT. This codes for CASSPPTGGVGEKLFF.

CDR3 bases: TGTGCCAGCAGTGACAGCGACAGGGGGAATCAGCCCCAGCATTTT. Protein product: CASSDSDRGNQPQHF. V gene TRBV28 combines with J gene TRBJ1-5; 9 bases align to TRBD1. The trim removed 5 bases at V and 4 bases at J, leaving 6 bases unmatched. CDR1 is MDHEN and CDR2 is SYDVKM in the germline V gene. CDR3 length: 15 residues.

This chain uses TRBV3-1 (or the pseudogene TRBV3-2) with TRBJ1-2; no firm D call. CDR1 and CDR2 from the germline V gene are LGHDT and YNNKEL (reference sequence). The length of the CDR3 is 13 residues. V lost 3 bases to trimming and J lost 8 bases, with 13 bases between them. CDR3 sequence: CASSHGGEGGYTF. CDR3 bases: TGTGCCAGCAGCCACGGTGGAGAGGGAGGCTACACCTTC.

This chain links TRBV2 with TRBJ1-2, with 7 bases that match TRBD1. This CDR3 has 13 residues. The junction had 8 bases not matched to a gene; V was cut back by 5 bases and J by 8 bases. The germline CDR1 and CDR2 sequences are SNHLY and FYNNEI. The CDR3, as DNA: TGTGCCAGCAGTTTCGACAGGGTTGAGGGCTACACCTTC. Translating it yields CASSFDRVEGYTF.

CDR3 amino acids: CASSIAENYEQYF. CDR3 DNA sequence: TGTGCCAGTAGTATTGCAGAAAACTACGAGCAGTACTTC. The chain employs TRBV19 and TRBJ2-7; D is unresolved. The V gene lost 3 bases and the J gene lost 3 bases, with 9 bases spanning the gap. CDR3 length: 13 amino acids. Germline CDR1 is LNHDA and CDR2 is SQIVND (reference sequence).

This clone is a singleton in its sample. The genes are TRBV30 and TRBJ2-7, with 7 bases lining up with TRBD1. V was clipped by 1 base and J by 4 bases; unmatched bases: 1. This CDR3 region has 12 residues. CDR1 is GTSNPN and CDR2 is SVGIG in the germline V gene (reference sequence). CDR3 amino acids: CAWSADRYEQYF. The CDR3 DNA sequence: TGTGCCTGGAGTGCGGACAGGTACGAGCAGTACTTC.

This chain uses TRBV28 with TRBJ2-4; D ambiguous. Germline lookup yields CDR1 MDHEN and CDR2 SYDVKM. The CDR3 has 13 residues. V shed 8 bases and J shed 2 bases, with 10 bases lying between them. The CDR3 protein is CASSGRSKNIQYF. CDR3 coding DNA: TGTGCCAGCTCAGGCAGGTCCAAAAACATTCAGTACTTC.

Only a few counts were recorded for this clone. The V gene is TRBV7-9, the J gene TRBJ2-2, with TRBD2 as a possible D gene (7 bases). CDR3 length: 13 amino acids. Germline-derived CDR1 and CDR2 are SEHNR and FQNEAQ (reference sequence). CDR3 nucleotides: TGTGCAGGGGGGGACGCGAACACCGGGGAGCTGTTTTTT. Amino acids: CAGGDANTGELFF.

The chain recombines TRBV10-1 with TRBJ2-1, with 8 bases that match TRBD2. The CDR3 extends over 14 amino acids. Germline loops: CDR1 WNHNN, CDR2 SYGVQD (reference sequence). Losses at the gene ends were 8 bases for V and 0 bases for J; bases not matched to a gene: 3. CDR3 sequence reads: CASGAGGSYNEQFF. As DNA, the CDR3 is TGCGCCAGCGGTGCGGGGGGCTCCTACAATGAGCAGTTCTTC.

The gene calls are TRBV30 and TRBJ2-2; D is uncertain. The length of the CDR3 is 14 residues. The V end lost 4 bases, the J end lost 4 bases, and 13 bases lay between the germline ends. The V gene's germline CDR1 is GTSNPN and CDR2 SVGIG (reference sequence). The CDR3 DNA reads TGTGCCTGGAATCTCGGCGGAAGCACCGGGGAGCTGTTTTTT. Its translation is CAWNLGGSTGELFF. The full variable domain, rest sourced from reference TRBV30 and TRBJ2-2, is SQTIHQWPATLVQPVGSPLSLECTVEGTSNPNLYWYRQAAGRGLQLLFYSVGIGQISSEVPQNLSASRPQDRQFILSSKKLLLSDSGFYLCAWNLGGSTGELFFGEGSRLTVL.

The chain recombines TRBV5-6 with TRBJ2-3, with D possibly being TRBD2 (5 bases). V was trimmed by 4 bases and J by 3 bases, leaving 12 bases between them. Germline V gene sequence: CDR1 SGHDT, CDR2 YYEEEE. The CDR3 extends over 14 amino acids. The CDR3 sequence is CASSPVGETDTQYF. The DNA of the CDR3 is TGTGCCAGCAGCCCCGTGGGAGAAACAGATACGCAGTATTTT.

V is TRBV29-1 and J is TRBJ2-7; 7 nucleotides align to TRBD1. Germline CDR1 reads SQVTM; CDR2 reads ANQGSEA. CDR3 size: 16 residues. With V trimmed by 7 bases and J by 3 bases, 18 bases remained unmatched. The CDR3 reads CSALGSEGGDIYEQYF. CDR3 DNA: TGCAGCGCCCTCGGGTCTGAAGGGGGCGACATCTACGAGCAGTACTTC.

CDR3 DNA: TGTGCCAGCAGCTTAGATCAGGGCCACAACCAAGAGACCCAGTACTTC. Amino acid sequence: CASSLDQGHNQETQYF. This sequence joins TRBV7-8 and TRBJ2-5, with D possibly matching TRBD1 (5 bases). From germline, CDR1 is SGHVS and CDR2 FQNEAQ. V lost 1 base, J lost 0 bases, and 12 bases lay in between. This CDR3 contains 16 residues.

The V and J genes are TRBV7-3 and TRBJ1-6, with D unclear. The CDR3 is made up of 14 amino acids. Germline V lookup: CDR1 SGHTA, CDR2 FQGTGA. The ends were cut back, 5 bases at V and 6 bases at J, with 11 bases in the middle. This CDR3 is CASSLGGSNSPLHF. CDR3 sequence (DNA): TGTGCCAGCAGCCTCGGAGGGTCTAATTCACCCCTCCACTTT.

The rearrangement joins TRBV5-1 to TRBJ2-7; 11 positions match TRBD1. V shed 5 bases, J shed 7 bases, and the junction held 11 bases outside the gene matches. CDR3 length: 15 amino acids. Germline CDR1 is SGHRS and CDR2 is YFSETQ. This chain's CDR3 is CASSRSDRGREEQYF. The CDR3 bases are TGCGCCAGCAGTAGATCGGACAGGGGGCGGGAAGAGCAGTACTTC.

This clone appeared once. V gene TRBV11-2 combines with J gene TRBJ1-1, with 7 nucleotides matching TRBD1. Germline loops: CDR1 SGHAT, CDR2 FQNNGV. The CDR3 has 17 residues. V lost 5 bases to trimming and J lost 0 bases; unmatched junction nucleotides: 12. The CDR3 spells CASSLHSSGTVNTEAFF. For the CDR3, the DNA is TGTGCCAGCAGCCTACATTCCTCCGGGACAGTGAACACTGAAGCTTTCTTT.

This chain links TRBV3-1 (or the pseudogene TRBV3-2) with TRBJ2-7; a weak D match, TRBD2 (6 bases). The CDR3 sequence is 16 residues long. Looked up from germline, CDR1 is LGHDT and CDR2 is YNNKEL (reference sequence). V lost 4 bases and J 2 bases, leaving 18 bases between the germline ends. The CDR3 is CASSPLPGTRAYEQYF. The CDR3 DNA is TGTGCCAGCAGCCCCCTCCCGGGGACTCGCGCCTACGAGCAGTACTTC.

V is TRBV24-1 and J is TRBJ1-5; D possibly corresponds to TRBD1 (5 bases). V dropped 0 bases and J dropped 1 base, with 9 bases sitting between them. Germline CDR1 reads KGHDR; CDR2 reads SFDVKD. The CDR3 is 16 residues long. In DNA form, the CDR3 reads TGTGCCACCAGTGATTTGAGGGAGGGGAGCAATCAGCCCCAGCATTTT. It codes for CATSDLREGSNQPQHF.